This T cell receptor beta chain was sequenced during a study of cytomegalovirus exposure and HLA in healthy donors. In the PCR, 60 Vbeta and 13 Jbeta primers were used. Profiled with immunoSEQ multiplex PCR; TCRdb holds only in-frame clones, not every one. Found here are some 250,000 clones, about 80% of them singletons; the top ten hold approximately 5.3%. Findings and limits, study-wide: It was only CMV serostatus that was available as immune exposure information. In an earlier analysis, productive rearrangement rates for most beta V segments clustered near 90% or 30%.

J gave up 4 bases and V 4 bases, and 9 bases lay outside the gene matches. From germline, CDR1 is SGHNT and CDR2 YYREEE (reference sequence). CDR3 length: 17 amino acids. Concerning this clone: What it binds is unknown.

The sequencing sample was made of PBMCs. The J gene is TRBJ2-1, the V gene TRBV5-4; 12 bases are a match to TRBD2. This clonotype was obtained from a middle-aged woman in good health and CMV-seropositive. In DNA, the CDR3 is TGTGCCAGCAGCACCCCGACTAGCGGGAGTGCGTACAATGAGCAGTTCTTC. Translating gives CASSTPTSGSAYNEQFF.